This T cell receptor beta chain was captured by sequencing in a study of blood T cell repertoires in COVID-19. Cohort 3 recovered donors had two negative PCRs, clearance, or symptom resolution. The CDR3 spans 13 residues. In germline, CDR1 is MNHEY, CDR2 SMNVEV (reference sequence). V was cut by 2 bases and J by 3 bases, with 7 bases left in between. Sequencing was performed with immunoSEQ multiplex PCR; in TCRdb, only in-frame clones are kept and a portion is missing. The sample lists about 100,000 clones, about 86% occurring once. Sequenced material: PBMCs or T cells enriched from blood (not recorded which). The source is a woman between 45 and 65 years old who had recovered from COVID-19. The V and J genes are TRBV27 and TRBJ1-2; D is ambiguous. This chain's CDR3 is CASSLGHYYGYTF. CDR3 in DNA: TGTGCCAGCAGTTTAGGGCATTACTATGGCTACACCTTC.